This entry concerns a single T cell receptor (beta chain). This record belongs to a study of OX40 agonist ivuxolimab in advanced cancers. Some clones are missing from TCRdb's copy, which holds only in-frame ones; the method was immunoSEQ multiplex PCR. Here the sample spans about 58,000 clones, approximately 83% being singletons. V lost 5 bases, J lost 1 base, and 8 bases lay in between. This CDR3 comprises 13 residues. Germline V lookup: CDR1 SEHNR, CDR2 FQNEAQ (reference sequence). The sequence derives from an adult with an advanced solid tumor such as melanoma, head and neck, liver or kidney cancer. J is TRBJ1-1 and V is TRBV7-9, with D possibly TRBD1 on 6 matching bases. The source was CD4+ or CD8+ T cells sorted from blood, collected in a trial of the OX40 agonist ivuxolimab. CDR3 DNA sequence: TGTGCCAGCAGCGCACAGGGGAACACTGAAGCTTTCTTT. Protein sequence: CASSAQGNTEAFF.